The sequence of this T cell receptor (beta chain) was determined in a study of blood T cell repertoires in COVID-19. TCRdb's table, derived via immunoSEQ multiplex PCR, lists solely in-frame clones and lacks some. Among about 290,000 clones listed, approximately 89% were seen once. CDR1 LGHDT and CDR2 YNNKEL come from the germline V gene (reference sequence). The CDR3 covers 16 residues. V dropped 3 bases and J dropped 4; count of bases not matched to a gene: 7. This chain links TRBV3-1 (or the pseudogene TRBV3-2) with TRBJ1-1; 11 nucleotides align to TRBD1. Sequencing input: peripheral blood. This receptor was taken from a woman between 25 and 40 years old with COVID-19, enrolled during active disease. The CDR3 sequence: CASSQGTGGKGTEAFF. CDR3 DNA: TGTGCCAGCAGCCAGGGGACAGGGGGAAAGGGCACTGAAGCTTTCTTT.